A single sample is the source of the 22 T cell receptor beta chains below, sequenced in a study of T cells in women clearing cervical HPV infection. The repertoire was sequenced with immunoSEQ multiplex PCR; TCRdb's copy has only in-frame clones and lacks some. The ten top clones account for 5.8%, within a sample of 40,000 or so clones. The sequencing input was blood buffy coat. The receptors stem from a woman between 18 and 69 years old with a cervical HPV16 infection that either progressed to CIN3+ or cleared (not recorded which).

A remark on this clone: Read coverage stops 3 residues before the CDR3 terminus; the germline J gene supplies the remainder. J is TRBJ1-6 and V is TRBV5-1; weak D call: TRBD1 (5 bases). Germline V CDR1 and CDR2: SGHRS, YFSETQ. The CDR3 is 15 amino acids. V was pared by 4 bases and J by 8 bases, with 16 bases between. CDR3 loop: CASSPRVSGDSPLHF. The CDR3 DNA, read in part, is TGCGCCAGCAGCCCCAGGGTATCGGGCGATTCACCC. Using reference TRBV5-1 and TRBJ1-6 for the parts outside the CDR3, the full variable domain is KAGVTQTPRYLIKTRGQQVTLSCSPISGHRSVSWYQQTPGQGLQFLFEYFSETQRNKGNFPGRFSGRQFSNSRSEMNVSTLELGDSALYLCASSPRVSGDSPLHFGNGTRLTVT.

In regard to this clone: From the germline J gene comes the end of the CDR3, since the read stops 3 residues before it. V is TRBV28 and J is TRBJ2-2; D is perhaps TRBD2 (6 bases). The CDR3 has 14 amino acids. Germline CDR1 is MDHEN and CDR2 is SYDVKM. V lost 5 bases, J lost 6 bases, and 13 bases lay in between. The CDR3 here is CASSPPEGSGELFF. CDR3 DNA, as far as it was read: TGTGCCAGCAGTCCACCGGAGGGGTCCGGGGAG.

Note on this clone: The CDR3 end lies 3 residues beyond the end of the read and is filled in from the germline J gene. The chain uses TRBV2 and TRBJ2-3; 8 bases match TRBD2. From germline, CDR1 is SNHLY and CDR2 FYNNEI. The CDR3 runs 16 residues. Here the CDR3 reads CASSPWSGGFQETQYF. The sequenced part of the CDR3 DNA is TGTGCCAGCAGTCCCTGGAGCGGGGGCTTTCAAGAGACG.

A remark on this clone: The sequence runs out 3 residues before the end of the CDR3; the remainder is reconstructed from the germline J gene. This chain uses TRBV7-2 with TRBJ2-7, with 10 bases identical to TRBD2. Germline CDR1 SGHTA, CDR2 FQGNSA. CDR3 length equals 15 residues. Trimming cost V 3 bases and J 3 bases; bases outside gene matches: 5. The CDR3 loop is CASSFSIAGGYEQYF. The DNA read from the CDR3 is TGTGCCAGCAGCTTTTCGATAGCGGGAGGCTACGAG.

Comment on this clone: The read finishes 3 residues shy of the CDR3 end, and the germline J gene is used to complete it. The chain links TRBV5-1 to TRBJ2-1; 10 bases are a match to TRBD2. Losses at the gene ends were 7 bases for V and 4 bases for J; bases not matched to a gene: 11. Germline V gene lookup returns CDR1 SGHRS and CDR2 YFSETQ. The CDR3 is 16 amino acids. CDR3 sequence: CASQQDWTSGYNEQFF. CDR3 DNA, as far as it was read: TGCGCCAGCCAGCAAGATTGGACTAGCGGATACAATGAG.

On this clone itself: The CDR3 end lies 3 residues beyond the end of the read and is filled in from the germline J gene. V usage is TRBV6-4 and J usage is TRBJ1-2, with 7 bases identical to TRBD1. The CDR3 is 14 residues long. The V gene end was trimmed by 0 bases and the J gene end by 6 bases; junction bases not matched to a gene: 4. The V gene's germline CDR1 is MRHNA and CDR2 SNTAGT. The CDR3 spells CASSDSTGANGYTF. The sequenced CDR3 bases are TGTGCCAGCAGTGACTCTACAGGGGCGAATGGC.

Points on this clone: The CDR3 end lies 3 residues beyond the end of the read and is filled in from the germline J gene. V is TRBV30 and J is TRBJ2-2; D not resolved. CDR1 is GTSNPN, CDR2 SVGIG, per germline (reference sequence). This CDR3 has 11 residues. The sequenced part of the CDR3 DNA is TGTGCCTGTAGAGAAACAGAAAAG. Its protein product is CACRETEK. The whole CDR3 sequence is CACRETEKLFF.

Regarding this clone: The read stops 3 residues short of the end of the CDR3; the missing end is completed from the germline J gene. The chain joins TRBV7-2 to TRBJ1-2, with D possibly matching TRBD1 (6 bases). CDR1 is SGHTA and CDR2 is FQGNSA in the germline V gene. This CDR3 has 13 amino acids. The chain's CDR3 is CASSLVEGDIYTF. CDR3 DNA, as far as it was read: TGTGCCAGCAGCTTAGTAGAGGGGGACATC.

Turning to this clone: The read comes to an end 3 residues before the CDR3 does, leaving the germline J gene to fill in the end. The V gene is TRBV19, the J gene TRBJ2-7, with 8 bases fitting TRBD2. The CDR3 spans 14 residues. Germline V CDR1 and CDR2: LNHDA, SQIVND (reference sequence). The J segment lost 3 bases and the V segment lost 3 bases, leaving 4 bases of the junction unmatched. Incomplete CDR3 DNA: TGTGCCAGTAGTATCTCTAGCGGGCTCTACGAG. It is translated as CASSISSGLYE. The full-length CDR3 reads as CASSISSGLYEQYF.

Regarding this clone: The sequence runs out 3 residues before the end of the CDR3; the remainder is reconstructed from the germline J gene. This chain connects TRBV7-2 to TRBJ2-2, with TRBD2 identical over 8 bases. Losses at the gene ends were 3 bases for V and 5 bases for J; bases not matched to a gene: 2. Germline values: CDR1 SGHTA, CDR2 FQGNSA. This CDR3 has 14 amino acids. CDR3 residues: CASSLASGTGELFF. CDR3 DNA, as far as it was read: TGTGCCAGCAGCTTGGCTAGCGGGACCGGGGAG. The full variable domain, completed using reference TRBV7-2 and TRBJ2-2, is GAGVSQSPSNKVTEKGKDVELRCDPISGHTALYWYRQSLGQGLEFLIYFQGNSAPDKSGLPSDRFSAERTGGSVSTLTIQRTQQEDSAVYLCASSLASGTGELFFGEGSRLTVL.

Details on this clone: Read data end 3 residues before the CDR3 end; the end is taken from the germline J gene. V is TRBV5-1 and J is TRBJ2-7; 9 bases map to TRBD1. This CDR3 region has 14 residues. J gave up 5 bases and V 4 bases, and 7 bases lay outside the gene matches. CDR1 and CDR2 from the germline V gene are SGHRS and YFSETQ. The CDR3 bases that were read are TGCGCCAGCAGCCCCGGACAGGGGTTCAACGAG. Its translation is CASSPGQGFNE. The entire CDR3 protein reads CASSPGQGFNEQYF.

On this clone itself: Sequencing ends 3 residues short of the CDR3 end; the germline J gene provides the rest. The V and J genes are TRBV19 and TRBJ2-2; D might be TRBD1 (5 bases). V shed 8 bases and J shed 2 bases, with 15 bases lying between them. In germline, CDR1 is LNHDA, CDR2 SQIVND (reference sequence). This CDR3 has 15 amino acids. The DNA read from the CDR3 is TGTGCCAGTCACCCGCTCGACAGAAACACCGGGGAG. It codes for CASHPLDRNTGE. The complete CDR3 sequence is CASHPLDRNTGELFF.

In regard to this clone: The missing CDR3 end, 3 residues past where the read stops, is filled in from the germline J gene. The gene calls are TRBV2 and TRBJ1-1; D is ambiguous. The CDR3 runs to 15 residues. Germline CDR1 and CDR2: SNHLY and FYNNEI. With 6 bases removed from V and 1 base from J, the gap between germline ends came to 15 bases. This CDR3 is CASRSQAVTNTEAFF. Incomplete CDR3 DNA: TGTGCCAGCAGATCCCAGGCAGTGACGAACACTGAA.

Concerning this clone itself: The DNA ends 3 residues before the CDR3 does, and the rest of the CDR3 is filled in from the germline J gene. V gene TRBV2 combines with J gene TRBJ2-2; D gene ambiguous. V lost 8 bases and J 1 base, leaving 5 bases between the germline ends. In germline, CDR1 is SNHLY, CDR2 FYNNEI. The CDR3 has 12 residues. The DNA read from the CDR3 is TGTGCCAGCTCAGTGAACACCGGGGAG. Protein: CASSVNTGE. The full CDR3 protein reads CASSVNTGELFF. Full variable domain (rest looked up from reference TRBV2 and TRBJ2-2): EPEVTQTPSHQVTQMGQEVILRCVPISNHLYFYWYRQILGQKVEFLVSFYNNEISEKSEIFDDQFSVERPDGSNFTLKIRSTKLEDSAMYFCASSVNTGELFFGEGSRLTVL.

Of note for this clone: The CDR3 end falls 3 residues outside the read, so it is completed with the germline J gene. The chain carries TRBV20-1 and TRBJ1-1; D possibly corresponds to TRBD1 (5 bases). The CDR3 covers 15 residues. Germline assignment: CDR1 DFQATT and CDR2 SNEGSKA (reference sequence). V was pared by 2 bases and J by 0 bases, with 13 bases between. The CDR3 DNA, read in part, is TGCAGTGCTAGAAAAAGGGGCAGATTGAACACTGAA. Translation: CSARKRGRLNTE. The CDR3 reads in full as CSARKRGRLNTEAFF.

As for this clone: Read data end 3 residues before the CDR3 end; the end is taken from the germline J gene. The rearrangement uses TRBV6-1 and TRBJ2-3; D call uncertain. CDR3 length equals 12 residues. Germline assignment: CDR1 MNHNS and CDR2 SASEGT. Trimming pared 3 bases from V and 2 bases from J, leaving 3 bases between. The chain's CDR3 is CASSDYTDTQYF. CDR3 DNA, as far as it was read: TGTGCCAGCAGTGACTACACAGATACG.

CDR3 residues: CSGLAEDTQYF. The covered CDR3 bases are TGCAGCGGGCTAGCGGAAGATACG. V gene TRBV29-1 combines with J gene TRBJ2-3, with TRBD2 matching over 7 bases. The read terminates 3 residues ahead of where the CDR3 ends, so the germline J gene completes it. J lost 5 bases, V lost 7 bases, and 3 bases had no gene match. This CDR3 comprises 11 residues. The germline CDR1 and CDR2 sequences are SQVTM and ANQGSEA.

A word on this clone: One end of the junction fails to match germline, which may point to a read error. The sequenced CDR3 bases are TGCGCCAGCAGCCAAGAGCAGGGGGAATACTACGAG. Translation: CASSQEQGEYYE. The full-length CDR3 reads as CASSQEQGEYYEQYF. The rearrangement uses TRBV4-2 and TRBJ2-7, with TRBD1 matching over 7 bases. The read halts 3 residues ahead of the CDR3 end, with the missing end drawn from the germline J gene. The length of the CDR3 is 15 residues. Per germline, CDR1 LGHNA and CDR2 YNFKEQ.

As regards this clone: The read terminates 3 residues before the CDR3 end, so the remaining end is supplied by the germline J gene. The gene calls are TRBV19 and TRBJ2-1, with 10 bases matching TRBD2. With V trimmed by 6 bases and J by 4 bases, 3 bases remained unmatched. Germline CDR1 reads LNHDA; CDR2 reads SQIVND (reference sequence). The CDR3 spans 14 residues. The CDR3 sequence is CASRLAGPYNEQFF. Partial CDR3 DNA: TGTGCCAGTAGACTAGCGGGGCCATACAATGAG.

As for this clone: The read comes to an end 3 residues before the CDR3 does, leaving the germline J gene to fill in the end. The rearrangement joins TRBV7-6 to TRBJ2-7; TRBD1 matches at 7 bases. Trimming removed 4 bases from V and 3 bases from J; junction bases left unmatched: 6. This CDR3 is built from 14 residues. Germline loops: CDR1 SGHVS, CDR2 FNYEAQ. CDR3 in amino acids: CASSYRTGNYEQYF. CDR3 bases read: TGTGCCAGCAGCTACCGGACAGGAAACTACGAG.

CDR3 DNA (partial): TGCGCCAGCAGCCAACTAGGGACAGCCTACAATGAG. Its translation is CASSQLGTAYNE. The entire CDR3 sequence reads CASSQLGTAYNEQFF. The J gene is TRBJ2-1, the V gene TRBV4-1; 7 nucleotides align to TRBD1. The CDR3 extends 3 residues past the end of the read, so its final part is completed from the germline J gene. V was pared by 2 bases and J by 2 bases, with 3 bases of the junction left unmatched. The CDR3 totals 15 residues. Germline loops: CDR1 MGHRA, CDR2 YSYEKL.

Incomplete CDR3 DNA: TGTGCCAGCAGTTTAGGCCGCGCGGGAGGCGGTACCGGGGAG. Amino acids: CASSLGRAGGGTGE. The complete CDR3 protein is CASSLGRAGGGTGELFF. The rearrangement links TRBV12-3 or TRBV12-4 to TRBJ2-2, with TRBD2 matching 8 bases. From the germline J gene comes the end of the CDR3, since the read stops 3 residues before it. The length of the CDR3 is 17 residues. The junction had 9 bases not matched to a gene; V was cut back by 1 base and J by 5 bases.